The T cell receptor (beta chain) described here comes from a study of beta chain features in type 1 diabetes. The length of the CDR3 is 14 residues. V dropped 1 base and J dropped 10; count of bases not matched to a gene: 6. Germline assignment: CDR1 LGHNA and CDR2 YNFKEQ. The whole isolated RNA underwent reverse transcription, so sequencing captured expressed TCRB transcripts. Libraries were prepared by immunoSEQ multiplex PCR; TCRdb keeps only in-frame clonotypes and omits some of them. Of more than 150,000 clones listed, about 13% are singletons. Study-wide results and caveats: Resolution of whether HLA type affects TCRB rearrangement was not achieved here.

Remarks on this clone: What it binds is unknown.

The chain employs TRBV4-2 and TRBJ2-1; 8 bases are a match to TRBD2. The TCR was taken from a woman aged 18-29 years in good health. Sequences were obtained from central memory CD4+ T cells from blood. The CDR3: CASSQVDGREEQFF. The DNA of the CDR3 is TGTGCCAGCAGCCAAGTCGACGGGAGGGAAGAGCAGTTCTTC.